This TCR beta chain was sequenced in a study of blood T cell repertoires in COVID-19 (dated by TCRdb to 2018 to 2021). With regard to the full study: Samples covering the acute and convalescent phases of COVID-19 were provided by collaborators in the United States, Italy and Spain. The prospective study material was composed of cDNA or gDNA derived from T cells, B-cell-depleted T cells, or PBMCs. Deeply sampled blood TCRbeta repertoires from subjects exposed to, actively infected with, or recovered from COVID-19 were included in the dataset. A freely available public database, intended as a resource for researchers studying the immune response to SARS-CoV-2, is where the repertoires were released. The samples were drawn from the first 160 participants of the ongoing ImmuneRACE study and from over 950 subjects provided by 6 global collaborators. The sample metadata nearly always contained a de-identified subject ID, COVID-19 status, age in years and sex. Where HLA class I and class II types were available, the types were taken from metadata supplied by the sample provider, not from assay-based typing.

The immunoSEQ Assay, a bias-controlled multiplex PCR, was used to amplify TCRbeta CDR3 regions from genomic DNA. Regarding the original processing steps: The number of nucleated cells in each sample was estimated by amplification of reference gene primers within the assay. To quantify the absolute abundance of each unique TCRbeta CDR3 rearrangement, sequence reads were collapsed and filtered. For each sample, productive Simpson clonality was calculated as the square root of Simpson's diversity index across productive rearrangements. TCRdb carries this immuneACCESS record with in-frame sequences only. Its versions omit some clonotypes, under half of them owing to an unresolved V gene in the studies checked, with the rest unexplained. Clone size and V and J calls were adopted from that table, with D and trimming inferred from the DNA. For this sample the table gives 150,000 to 200,000 clones, of which roughly 87% were detected only once. The ten largest account for roughly 21% of the sample.

The paper as a whole reports these results and caveats: The amount of clinical and demographic metadata varied by source and participant and was provided uncurated.

Points on this clone: The antigen it binds to is not known. No base quality values were provided; no much bigger clone lies one nucleotide off.

The germline V gene (reference sequence) specifies LNHNV as CDR1 and YYDKDF as CDR2. Germline trimming amounts to 5 bases on V and 6 bases on J, with 11 as the count of junction bases outside the gene matches. Taken from cysteine to phenylalanine, the CDR3 has 15 residues. CDR3 DNA is the only sequence kept; it has 45 bases, read in frame from the first base. The collaborating institutions used their own protocols to collect whole blood in K2EDTA tubes. For TCRbeta analysis, collaborator samples were shipped as frozen whole blood, as isolated PBMCs, or as DNA extracted from either sample type. This sequence originates from a man between 60 and 70 years old with active or convalescent COVID-19. The rearranged segments are TRBV15 and TRBJ1-2; 8 bases in between match TRBD1. Sequencing was performed on peripheral blood. The encoded CDR3 is CATSGTYRGGDGYTF. The DNA sequence is given as TGTGCCACCAGCGGGACCTACAGGGGGGGTGATGGCTACACCTTC.